The rows below give T cell receptor beta chains drawn from one sample of a study of blood T cell repertoires in COVID-19. The protocol was immunoSEQ multiplex PCR, while the TCRdb copy is restricted to in-frame clones and leaves out a portion. Counted here are under 300,000 clones, 89% occurring once; the ten biggest clones make up 4% to 5%. Material for sequencing was peripheral blood. These receptors came from a middle-aged woman who had recovered from COVID-19. The CDR3 runs from the conserved cysteine through the conserved F or W. D genes are given only for firm matches. The size of a clone is reported for some rows only, either as once, few or many, or as a class for expanded clones.

>TRBD2|TRBV5-1|TRBJ2-1|NA
TGCGCCAGCAGCCCTACCCTCACCGGGACTAGCGGGAACTACGATGAGCAGTTCTTC
CASSPTLTGTSGNYDEQFF
>NA|TRBV25-1|TRBJ1-1|once
TGTGCCAGCAGTGCAAAAGGTGGGAGCACTGAAGCTTTCTTT
CASSAKGGSTEAFF
>NA|TRBV19|TRBJ1-3|few
TGTGCCAGTTCAAGGACAGTCCTGTTATCTGGAAACACCATATATTTT
CASSRTVLLSGNTIYF
>NA|TRBV5-4|TRBJ2-1|NA
TGTGCCAGCAGCTTTGGGACCCGGGCCGGGGGTGAGCAGTTCTTC
CASSFGTRAGGEQFF
>NA|TRBV11-3|TRBJ1-3|NA
TGTGCCAGCACCTCCGGGGGTGGAAACACCATATATTTT
CASTSGGGNTIYF
>TRBD2|TRBV5-4|TRBJ2-5|NA
TGTGCCAGCAGCTTCAAACGGGAGGGCCAAGAGACCCAGTACTTC
CASSFKREGQETQYF
>TRBD1|TRBV23-1|TRBJ1-3|few
TGCGCCAGCCGCCAGGGGGCGAGGGGAAACACCATATATTTT
CASRQGARGNTIYF
>NA|TRBV2|TRBJ1-6|NA
TGTGCCAGCAGTGTAGAGAATAATTCACCCCTCCACTTT
CASSVENNSPLHF
>NA|TRBV30|TRBJ2-5|NA
TGTGCCTGGGAGGGATCTAGCAGCGCGACCCAGTACTTC
CAWEGSSSATQYF
>NA|TRBV3-1/TRBV3-2|TRBJ1-2|NA
TGTGCCAGCAGCCAAAGGAGGGGTGGCTACACCTTC
CASSQRRGGYTF
>TRBD2|TRBV9|TRBJ2-1|NA
TGTGCCAGCAGCGAACTAGCGGGAGGCCACTACAATGAGCAGTTCTTC
CASSELAGGHYNEQFF
>TRBD1|TRBV6-5|TRBJ1-5|NA
TGTGCCAGCAGTTACGACAGGGCTAAGCCCCAGCATTTT
CASSYDRAKPQHF
>TRBD1|TRBV30|TRBJ2-1|NA
TGTGCCTGGAGGAGTTCGGGGACAGGGGCTGAGCAGTTCTTC
CAWRSSGTGAEQFF
>TRBD1|TRBV6-6|TRBJ2-5|once
TGTGCCAGCACTAGGGGGCCGAAAGAGACCCAGTACTTC
CASTRGPKETQYF
>TRBD2|TRBV5-1|TRBJ2-1|NA
TGCGCCAGCAGCCATGGTAGCGGGGGTGACAATGAGCAGTTCTTC
CASSHGSGGDNEQFF
>NA|TRBV9|TRBJ2-1|NA
TGTGCCAGCAGCGTAGACGGACAGAATTACAATGAGCAGTTCTTC
CASSVDGQNYNEQFF
>NA|TRBV11-3|TRBJ1-1|NA
TGTGCCAGCAGTCCAGGTACTGAAGCTTTCTTT
CASSPGTEAFF
>TRBD1|TRBV5-1|TRBJ2-1|NA
TGCGCCAGCAGCTCGGGGTGGGACAGGGAAAAAAATGAGCAGTTCTTC
CASSSGWDREKNEQFF
>NA|TRBV5-1|TRBJ1-2|NA
TGCGCCAGCAGCCCAACTGAATTGGGAGTTAGCTATGGCTACACCTTC
CASSPTELGVSYGYTF
>TRBD2|TRBV6-1|TRBJ2-2|NA
TGTGCCAGCAGTGAGCGGGAGCTTGGCGGGGAGCTGTTTTTT
CASSERELGGELFF
>TRBD2|TRBV30|TRBJ2-1|NA
TGTGCCTGGAGTCCCGCGGGGGGAGATGAGCAGTTCTTC
CAWSPAGGDEQFF
>NA|TRBV9|TRBJ1-3|NA
TGTGCCACCGGGGGTTCTGGAAACACCATATATTTT
CATGGSGNTIYF
>NA|TRBV6-5|TRBJ2-7|NA
TGTGCCAGCAGTCAAAACAGGGATAGCTACGAGCAGTACTTC
CASSQNRDSYEQYF
>TRBD2|TRBV4-1|TRBJ2-5|NA
TGCGCCAGCAGCCAAGACCTAGCGGGGGGCGGAGAGACCCAGTACTTC
CASSQDLAGGGETQYF
>NA|TRBV6-5|TRBJ1-1|NA
TGTGCCAGCAACACAGACAGGCAGATGAACACTGAAGCTTTCTTT
CASNTDRQMNTEAFF
>TRBD1|TRBV18|TRBJ2-7|NA
TGTGCCAGCTCACAGGGGACAGCCAACGAGCAGTACTTC
CASSQGTANEQYF
>TRBD1|TRBV10-3|TRBJ1-1|once
TGTGCCATCAGTAGACAGGGGATGTCTGAAGCTTTCTTT
CAISRQGMSEAFF
>NA|TRBV2|TRBJ1-2|NA
TGTGCCAGATCAAAGGGGTCCTATGGCTACACCTTC
CARSKGSYGYTF
>NA|TRBV14|TRBJ1-1|NA
TGTGCCAGCAGCCAATTTAGGTTGGAGGACGGTGAAGCTTTCTTT
CASSQFRLEDGEAFF
>NA|TRBV7-9|TRBJ1-2|NA
TGTGCCAGCAGTCTAGAGGGCTACACCTTC
CASSLEGYTF
>NA|TRBV7-2|TRBJ2-3|NA
TGTGCCAGCAGCTTCGGACAGTCGGGCACAGATACGCAGTATTTT
CASSFGQSGTDTQYF
>NA|TRBV19|TRBJ1-5|NA
TGTGCCAGTAGTATGTCGGGAGTGGGGGGGGAGCATTTT
CASSMSGVGGEHF
>NA|TRBV4-2|TRBJ2-1|NA
TGTGCCAGCAGCCAAAACAGGGAAAATGAGCAGTTCTTC
CASSQNRENEQFF
>TRBD1|TRBV3-1/TRBV3-2|TRBJ1-4|NA
TGTGCCAGCAGATTTAACAGGGGAACTAATGAAAAACTGTTTTTT
CASRFNRGTNEKLFF
>TRBD1|TRBV15|TRBJ2-2|NA
TGTGCCACCAGCCCGGACAGGGCGAACACCGGGGAGCTGTTTTTT
CATSPDRANTGELFF
>NA|TRBV6-5|TRBJ1-2|NA
TGTGCCTCGGGGGGGTATGGGAGCTACACCTTC
CASGGYGSYTF
>NA|TRBV11-3|TRBJ2-5|NA
TGTGCCAGCAGCTTATGGATCGGACGGGGGAGAGAGACCCAGTACTTC
CASSLWIGRGRETQYF